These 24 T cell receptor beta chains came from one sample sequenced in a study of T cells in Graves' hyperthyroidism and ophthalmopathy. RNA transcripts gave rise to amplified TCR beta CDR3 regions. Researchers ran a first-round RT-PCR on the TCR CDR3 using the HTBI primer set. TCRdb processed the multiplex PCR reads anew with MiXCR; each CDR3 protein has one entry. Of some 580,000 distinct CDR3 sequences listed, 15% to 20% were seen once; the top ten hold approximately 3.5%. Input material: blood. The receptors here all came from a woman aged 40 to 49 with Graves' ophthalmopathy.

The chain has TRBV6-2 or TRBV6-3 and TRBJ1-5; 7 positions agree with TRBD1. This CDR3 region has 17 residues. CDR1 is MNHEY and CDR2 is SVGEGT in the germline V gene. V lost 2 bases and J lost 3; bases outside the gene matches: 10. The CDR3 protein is CASSYKSRGTFNQPQHF. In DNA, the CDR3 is TGTGCCAGCAGTTACAAAAGCAGGGGGACCTTCAATCAGCCCCAGCATTTT.

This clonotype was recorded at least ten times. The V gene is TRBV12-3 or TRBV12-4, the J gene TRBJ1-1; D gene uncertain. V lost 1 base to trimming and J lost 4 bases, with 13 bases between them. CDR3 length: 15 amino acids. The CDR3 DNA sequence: TGTGCCAGCAGTTTAGATCCGGAACTGTTCACTGAAGCTTTCTTT. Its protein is CASSLDPELFTEAFF.

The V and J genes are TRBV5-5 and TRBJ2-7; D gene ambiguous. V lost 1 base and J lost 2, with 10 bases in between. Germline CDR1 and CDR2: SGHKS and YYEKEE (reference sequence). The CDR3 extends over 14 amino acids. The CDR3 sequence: CASSLTHSAYEQYF. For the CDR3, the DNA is TGTGCCAGCAGCTTGACCCATAGTGCCTACGAGCAGTACTTC.

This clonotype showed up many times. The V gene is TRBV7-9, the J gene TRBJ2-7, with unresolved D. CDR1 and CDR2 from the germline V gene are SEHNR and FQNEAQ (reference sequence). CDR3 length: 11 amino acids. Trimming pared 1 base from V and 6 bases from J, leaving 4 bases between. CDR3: CASSLVAEQYF. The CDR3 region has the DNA TGTGCCAGCAGCTTAGTTGCCGAGCAGTACTTC.

CDR3 in amino acids: CASSQLKDTQGTGNTIYF. In DNA, the CDR3 is TGTGCCAGCAGCCAATTAAAGGACACCCAGGGGACTGGAAACACCATATATTTT. The chain uses TRBV14 and TRBJ1-3; D is perhaps TRBD1 (6 bases). V was clipped by 2 bases and J by 2 bases, with 19 bases between them. The germline gives CDR1 SGHDN, CDR2 FVKESK. This CDR3 has 18 residues. The full variable domain, in which reference TRBV14 and TRBJ1-3 provide the parts outside the CDR3, is EAGVTQFPSHSVIEKGQTVTLRCDPISGHDNLYWYRRVMGKEIKFLLHFVKESKQDESGMPNNRFLAERTGGTYSTLKVQPAELEDSGVYFCASSQLKDTQGTGNTIYFGEGSWLTVV.

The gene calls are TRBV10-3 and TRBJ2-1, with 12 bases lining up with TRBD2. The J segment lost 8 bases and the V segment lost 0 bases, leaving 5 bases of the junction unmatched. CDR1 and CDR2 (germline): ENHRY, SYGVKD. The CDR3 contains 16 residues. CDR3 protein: CAISESLAGGQDEQFF. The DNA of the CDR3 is TGTGCCATCAGTGAGTCTCTAGCGGGAGGGCAGGATGAGCAGTTCTTC.

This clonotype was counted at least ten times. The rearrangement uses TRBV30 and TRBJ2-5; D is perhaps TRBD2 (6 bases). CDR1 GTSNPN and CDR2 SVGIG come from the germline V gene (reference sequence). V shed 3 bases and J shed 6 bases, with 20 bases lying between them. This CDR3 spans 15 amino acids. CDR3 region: CAWSPYSGGVQTQYF. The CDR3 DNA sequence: TGTGCCTGGAGCCCTTACAGCGGCGGGGTCCAGACCCAGTACTTC.

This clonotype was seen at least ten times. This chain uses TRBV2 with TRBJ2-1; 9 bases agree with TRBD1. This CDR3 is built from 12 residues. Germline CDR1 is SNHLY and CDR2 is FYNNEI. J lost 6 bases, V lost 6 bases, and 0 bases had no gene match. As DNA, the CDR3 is TGTGCCAGCAGGACAGGGGGCAATGAGCAGTTCTTC. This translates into CASRTGGNEQFF.

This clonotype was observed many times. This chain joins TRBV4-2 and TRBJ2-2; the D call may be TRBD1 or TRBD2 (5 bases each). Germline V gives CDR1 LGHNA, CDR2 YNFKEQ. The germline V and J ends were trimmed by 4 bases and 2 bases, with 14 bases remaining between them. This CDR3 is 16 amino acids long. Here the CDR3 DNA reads TGTGCCAGCAGCCCCATGCCCGGGACCAACACCGGGGAGCTGTTTTTT. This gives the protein CASSPMPGTNTGELFF.

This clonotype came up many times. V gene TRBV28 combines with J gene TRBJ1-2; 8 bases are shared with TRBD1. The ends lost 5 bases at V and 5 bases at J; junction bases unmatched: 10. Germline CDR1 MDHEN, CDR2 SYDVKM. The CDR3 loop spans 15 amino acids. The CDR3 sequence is CASSPADRAYYGYTF. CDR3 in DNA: TGTGCCAGCAGTCCCGCGGACAGGGCATATTATGGCTACACCTTC.

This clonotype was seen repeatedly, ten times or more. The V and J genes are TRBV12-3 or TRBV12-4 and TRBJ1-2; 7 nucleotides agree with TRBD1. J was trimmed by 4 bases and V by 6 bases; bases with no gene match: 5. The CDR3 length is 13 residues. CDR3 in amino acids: CASSPAGGYGYTF. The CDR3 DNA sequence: TGTGCCAGCAGCCCCGCAGGGGGCTATGGCTACACCTTC.

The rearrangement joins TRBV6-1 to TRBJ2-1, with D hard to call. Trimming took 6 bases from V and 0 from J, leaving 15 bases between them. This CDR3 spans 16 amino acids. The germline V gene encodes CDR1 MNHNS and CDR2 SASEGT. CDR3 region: CASRTLNLGSYNEQFF. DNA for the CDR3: TGTGCCAGCAGGACCTTGAACCTTGGCTCCTACAATGAGCAGTTCTTC.

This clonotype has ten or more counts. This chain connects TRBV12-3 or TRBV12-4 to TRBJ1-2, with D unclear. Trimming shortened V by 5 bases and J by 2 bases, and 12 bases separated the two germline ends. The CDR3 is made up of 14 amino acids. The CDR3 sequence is CASSPRTENYGYTF. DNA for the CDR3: TGTGCCAGCAGTCCCCGGACCGAAAACTATGGCTACACCTTC.

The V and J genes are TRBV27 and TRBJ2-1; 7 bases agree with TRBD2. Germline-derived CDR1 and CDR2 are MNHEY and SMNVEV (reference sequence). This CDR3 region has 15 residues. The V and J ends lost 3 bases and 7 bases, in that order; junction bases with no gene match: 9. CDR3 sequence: CASSFGAGAGNEQFF. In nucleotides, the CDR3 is TGTGCCAGCAGTTTCGGGGCGGGAGCGGGAAATGAGCAGTTCTTC.

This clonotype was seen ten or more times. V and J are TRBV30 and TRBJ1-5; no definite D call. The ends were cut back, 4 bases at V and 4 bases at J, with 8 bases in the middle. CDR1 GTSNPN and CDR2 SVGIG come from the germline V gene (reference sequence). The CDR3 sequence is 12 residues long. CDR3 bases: TGTGCCTGGAATTTGGGAAATCAGCCCCAGCATTTT. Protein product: CAWNLGNQPQHF.

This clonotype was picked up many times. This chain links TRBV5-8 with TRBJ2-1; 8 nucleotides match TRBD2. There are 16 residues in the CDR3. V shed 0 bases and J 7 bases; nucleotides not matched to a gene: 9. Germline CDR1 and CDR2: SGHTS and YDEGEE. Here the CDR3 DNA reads TGTGCCAGCAGCTTGGTCGTGTTAGCGGGGAATAATGAGCAGTTCTTC. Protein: CASSLVVLAGNNEQFF.

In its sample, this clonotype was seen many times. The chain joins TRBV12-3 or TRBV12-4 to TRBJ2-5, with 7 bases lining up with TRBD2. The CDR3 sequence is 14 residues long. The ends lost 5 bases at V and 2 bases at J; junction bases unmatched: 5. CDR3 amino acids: CASSTHGGQETQYF. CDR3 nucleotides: TGTGCCAGCAGTACGCACGGGGGGCAAGAGACCCAGTACTTC.

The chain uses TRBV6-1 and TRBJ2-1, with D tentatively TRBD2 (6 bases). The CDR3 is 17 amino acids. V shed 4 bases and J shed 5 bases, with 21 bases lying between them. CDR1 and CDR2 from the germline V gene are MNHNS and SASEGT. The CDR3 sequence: CASSVDLQRVTNNEQFF. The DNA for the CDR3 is TGTGCCAGCAGTGTAGATCTACAGCGGGTAACAAACAATGAGCAGTTCTTC.

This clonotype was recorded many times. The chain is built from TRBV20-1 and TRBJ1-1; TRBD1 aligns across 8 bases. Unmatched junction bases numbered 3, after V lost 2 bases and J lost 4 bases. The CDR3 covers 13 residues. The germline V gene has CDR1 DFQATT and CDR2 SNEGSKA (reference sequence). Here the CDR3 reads CSARQGAGTEAFF. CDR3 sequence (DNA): TGCAGTGCTAGACAGGGGGCTGGCACTGAAGCTTTCTTT.

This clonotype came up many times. This CDR3 is CASSANRGNLGAFF. Written as DNA, the CDR3 is TGTGCCAGCAGCGCGAATAGGGGGAACCTAGGCGCTTTCTTT. V gene TRBV7-2 combines with J gene TRBJ1-1, with D possibly matching TRBD1 (6 bases). Germline-derived CDR1 and CDR2 are SGHTA and FQGNSA. The CDR3 sequence is 14 residues long. V dropped 5 bases and J dropped 11 bases, with 21 bases sitting between them.

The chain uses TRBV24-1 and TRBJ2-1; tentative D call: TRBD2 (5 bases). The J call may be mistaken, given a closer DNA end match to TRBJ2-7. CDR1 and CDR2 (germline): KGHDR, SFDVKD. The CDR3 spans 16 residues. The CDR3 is CATSDRTGSSYNEQYF. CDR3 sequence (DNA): TGTGCCACCAGTGACCGGACGGGGAGCTCCTACAATGAGCAGTACTTC.

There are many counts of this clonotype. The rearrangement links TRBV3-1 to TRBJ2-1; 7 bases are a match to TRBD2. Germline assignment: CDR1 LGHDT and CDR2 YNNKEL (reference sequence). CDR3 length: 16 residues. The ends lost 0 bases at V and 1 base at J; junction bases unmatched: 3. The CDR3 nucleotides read TGTGCCAGCAGCCAAGATTCGGGGGGATCCTACAATGAGCAGTTCTTC. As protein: CASSQDSGGSYNEQFF.

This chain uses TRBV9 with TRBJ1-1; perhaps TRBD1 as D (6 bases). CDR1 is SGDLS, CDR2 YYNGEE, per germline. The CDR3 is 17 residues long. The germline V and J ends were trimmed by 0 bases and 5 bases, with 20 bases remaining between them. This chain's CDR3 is CASSVDEGGAPRTEAFF. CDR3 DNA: TGTGCCAGCAGCGTAGATGAGGGGGGGGCTCCGAGGACTGAAGCTTTCTTT.

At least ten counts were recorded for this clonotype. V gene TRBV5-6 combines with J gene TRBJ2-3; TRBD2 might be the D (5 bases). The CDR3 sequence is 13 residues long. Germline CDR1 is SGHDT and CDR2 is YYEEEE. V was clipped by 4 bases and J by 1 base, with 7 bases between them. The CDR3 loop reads CASSPEGTDTQYF. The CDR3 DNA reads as TGTGCCAGCAGCCCGGAGGGCACAGATACGCAGTATTTT.